This T cell receptor (beta chain) emerged from a study of CD8 T cells in Susac syndrome. The RNA input was about 0.45 to 1 ug, and it was reverse transcribed with random hexamers. A single record per CDR3 protein comes from TCRdb applying MiXCR to the immunoSEQ multiplex PCR reads. The sample has about 430,000 distinct CDR3 sequences, approximately 85% seen once. The length of the CDR3 is 15 residues. CDR1 MNHEY and CDR2 SMNVEV come from the germline V gene (reference sequence). J lost 8 bases, V lost 4 bases, and 10 bases had no gene match. The multiple sclerosis controls were treatment-naive patients with relapsing-remitting disease that was stable or active.

The rearrangement joins TRBV27 to TRBJ2-1; 8 bases are shared with TRBD2. The sequence came from a human donor with multiple sclerosis. Material: CD8+ T cells from PBMCs. For the CDR3, the DNA is TGTGCCAGCAGTTCCAGCGGGGGCCTTAGGGATGAGCAGTTCTTC. This sequence encodes CASSSSGGLRDEQFF.